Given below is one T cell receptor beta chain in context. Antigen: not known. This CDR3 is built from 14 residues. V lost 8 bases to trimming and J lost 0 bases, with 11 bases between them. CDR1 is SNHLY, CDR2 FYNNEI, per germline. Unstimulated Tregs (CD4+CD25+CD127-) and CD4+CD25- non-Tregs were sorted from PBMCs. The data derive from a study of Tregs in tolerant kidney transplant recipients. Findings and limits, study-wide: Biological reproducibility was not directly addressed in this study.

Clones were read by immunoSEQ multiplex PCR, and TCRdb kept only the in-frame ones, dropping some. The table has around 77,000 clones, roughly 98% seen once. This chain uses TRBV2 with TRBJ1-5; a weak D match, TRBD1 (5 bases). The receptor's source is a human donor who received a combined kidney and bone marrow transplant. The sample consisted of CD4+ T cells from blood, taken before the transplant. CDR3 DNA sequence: TGTGCCAGCCGGGGGGAATATAGCAATCAGCCCCAGCATTTT. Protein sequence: CASRGEYSNQPQHF.